This entry lists 13 T cell receptor beta chains sequenced from one sample in a study of OX40 agonist ivuxolimab in advanced cancers. Assay used: immunoSEQ multiplex PCR; TCRdb lists only in-frame clones, some missing. The table shows about 40,000 clones, with about 85% occurring only once. Sequenced here: CD4+ or CD8+ T cells sorted from blood, sampled in a trial of the OX40 agonist ivuxolimab. Source of these receptors: an adult with an advanced solid tumor such as melanoma, head and neck, liver or kidney cancer.

V gene TRBV7-6 combines with J gene TRBJ1-5, with D tentatively TRBD1 (6 bases). This CDR3 has 18 residues. Germline CDR1 and CDR2: SGHVS and FNYEAQ. Trimming removed 0 bases from V and 2 bases from J, with 17 bases in between. CDR3 DNA sequence: TGTGCCAGCAGCTTAGCCCCGGGACAACCGACCGGCAATCAGCCCCAGCATTTT. Its translation: CASSLAPGQPTGNQPQHF.

The rearrangement links TRBV10-3 to TRBJ2-1, with TRBD2 matching 11 bases. CDR3 length: 16 residues. Trimming removed 2 bases from V and 6 bases from J; junction bases left unmatched: 6. Germline loops: CDR1 ENHRY, CDR2 SYGVKD. CDR3 region: CAISETGLAGSNEQFF. The CDR3 nucleotides are TGTGCCATCAGTGAGACCGGACTAGCGGGTAGCAATGAGCAGTTCTTC.

The V and J genes are TRBV5-5 and TRBJ1-1, with a possible D match to TRBD1 (5 bases). With 4 bases removed from V and 3 bases from J, the gap between germline ends came to 16 bases. There are 15 residues in the CDR3. CDR1 and CDR2 (germline): SGHKS, YYEKEE (reference sequence). In nucleotides, the CDR3 is TGTGCCAGCAGCCCAGGCCGGGGGGAGCACACTGAAGCTTTCTTT. Translated, it gives CASSPGRGEHTEAFF.

The chain combines TRBV2 with TRBJ1-1; D perhaps matches TRBD1 (5 bases). Looked up from germline, CDR1 is SNHLY and CDR2 is FYNNEI. V lost 6 bases and J lost 1, with 9 bases in between. There are 13 residues in the CDR3. As DNA, the CDR3 is TGTGCCAGCAGAGAGACAGAGAACACTGAAGCTTTCTTT. Its translation: CASRETENTEAFF. The full variable domain, rest sourced from reference TRBV2 and TRBJ1-1, is EPEVTQTPSHQVTQMGQEVILRCVPISNHLYFYWYRQILGQKVEFLVSFYNNEISEKSEIFDDQFSVERPDGSNFTLKIRSTKLEDSAMYFCASRETENTEAFFGQGTRLTVV.

This rearrangement joins TRBV5-4 to TRBJ2-7, with 12 positions matching TRBD2. The V gene's germline CDR1 is SGHNT and CDR2 YYREEE (reference sequence). The CDR3 has 15 amino acids. The trim removed 4 bases at V and 3 bases at J, leaving 5 bases unmatched. The CDR3 DNA reads as TGTGCCAGCAGCCCGACTAGCGGGAGTGTCTACGAGCAGTACTTC. Translating gives CASSPTSGSVYEQYF.

The rearrangement links TRBV2 to TRBJ1-5, with TRBD1 matching over 10 bases. CDR1 is SNHLY, CDR2 FYNNEI, per germline. J gave up 3 bases and V 8 bases, and 10 bases lay outside the gene matches. CDR3 length equals 16 residues. In DNA form, the CDR3 reads TGTGCCAGCTCTAGTCCGGGACAGGGGTTCAATCAGCCCCAGCATTTT. It yields the protein CASSSPGQGFNQPQHF.

V is TRBV7-6 and J is TRBJ1-4, with TRBD1 matching 7 bases. The J segment lost 6 bases and the V segment lost 4 bases, leaving 5 bases of the junction unmatched. Germline assignment: CDR1 SGHVS and CDR2 FNYEAQ. The CDR3 runs 14 residues. The CDR3 region has the DNA TGTGCCAGCAGCTCGCTCGGGACAGATGAAAAACTGTTTTTT. It translates to CASSSLGTDEKLFF. The complete variable domain, with remaining parts taken from reference TRBV7-6 and TRBJ1-4, reads GAGVSQSPRYKVTKRGQDVALRCDPISGHVSLYWYRQALGQGPEFLTYFNYEAQQDKSGLPNDRFSAERPEGSISTLTIQRTEQRDSAMYRCASSSLGTDEKLFFGSGTQLSVL.

This clone was detected ten times or more. The chain is built from TRBV19 and TRBJ1-6; D is ambiguous. The germline V gene encodes CDR1 LNHDA and CDR2 SQIVND (reference sequence). CDR3 size: 14 residues. The V gene lost 3 bases and the J gene lost 7 bases, with 10 bases spanning the gap. DNA for the CDR3: TGTGCCAGTAGTATCGAGAAGGGAAATTCACCCCTCCACTTT. This sequence encodes CASSIEKGNSPLHF.

As DNA, the CDR3 is TGTGCCAGCAGCTTACTGGGGGCTCCACAACCCCTCCACTTT. Its translation: CASSLLGAPQPLHF. The chain has TRBV7-8 and TRBJ1-6; tentatively, D is TRBD1 (6 bases). V gave up 2 bases and J gave up 12 bases, with 14 bases separating them. Germline V gene lookup returns CDR1 SGHVS and CDR2 FQNEAQ. The CDR3 runs to 14 residues.

The rearrangement links TRBV15 to TRBJ2-2, with D perhaps matching TRBD2 (5 bases). CDR3 size: 13 residues. From germline, CDR1 is LNHNV and CDR2 YYDKDF (reference sequence). Trimming shortened V by 4 bases and J by 5 bases, and 8 bases separated the two germline ends. DNA of the CDR3: TGTGCCACCAGCAATACGGGGACCGGGGAGCTGTTTTTT. Its translation: CATSNTGTGELFF.

This chain links TRBV19 with TRBJ1-2; the D gene is possibly TRBD1 (5 bases). Trimming left V 2 bases short and J 4 bases short, with 11 bases between. In germline, CDR1 is LNHDA, CDR2 SQIVND (reference sequence). CDR3 size: 14 residues. Written as DNA, the CDR3 is TGTGCCAGTAGTATAATGGGGGACGGCTATGGCTACACCTTC. Its protein is CASSIMGDGYGYTF.

The chain couples TRBV7-9 to TRBJ1-1; D gene uncertain. V lost 1 base to trimming and J lost 4 bases, with 4 bases between them. The CDR3 length is 12 residues. Germline CDR1 reads SEHNR; CDR2 reads FQNEAQ (reference sequence). For the CDR3, the DNA is TGTGCCAGCAGCTTAGTACCCACTGAAGCTTTCTTT. It yields the protein CASSLVPTEAFF.

The chain has TRBV27 and TRBJ2-4, with 16 bases matching TRBD2. The CDR3 runs 22 residues. The germline gives CDR1 MNHEY, CDR2 SMNVEV (reference sequence). V shed 8 bases and J 3 bases; nucleotides not matched to a gene: 22. CDR3 region: CASRERALPGLAGGPVKNIQYF. Written as DNA, the CDR3 is TGTGCCAGCCGGGAGAGGGCCCTCCCGGGACTAGCGGGGGGGCCTGTCAAAAACATTCAGTACTTC.